The 18 T cell receptor beta chains below come from one sample, sequenced in a study of blood T cell repertoires in COVID-19. Generated by immunoSEQ multiplex PCR, the TCRdb table keeps only in-frame clones and is missing some. The repertoire holds over 100,000 clones, with more than 85% as singletons. Sequencing input: peripheral blood. These receptors all come from a human donor in a cohort sampled during active COVID-19.

The chain joins TRBV27 to TRBJ1-5; perhaps TRBD1 as D (5 bases). This CDR3 region has 16 residues. V was shortened by 6 bases and J by 0 bases, with 15 bases between the two germline ends. Germline V lookup: CDR1 MNHEY, CDR2 SMNVEV (reference sequence). CDR3 sequence (DNA): TGTGCCAGCAGGAAAGGACACGTTAATAGCAATCAGCCCCAGCATTTT. As protein: CASRKGHVNSNQPQHF.

In this sample, this clone turned up once. V usage is TRBV5-1 and J usage is TRBJ1-6, with TRBD1 matching 12 bases. The junction had 10 bases not matched to a gene; V was cut back by 2 bases and J by 7 bases. The CDR3 extends over 18 amino acids. Germline loops: CDR1 SGHRS, CDR2 YFSETQ. The CDR3 coding sequence is TGCGCCAGCAGCTTCGGGACAGGGGGCGCTTGGTCAAATTCACCCCTCCACTTT. It is translated as CASSFGTGGAWSNSPLHF.

The genes are TRBV5-4 and TRBJ2-1; D is perhaps TRBD2 (6 bases). Germline values: CDR1 SGHNT, CDR2 YYREEE (reference sequence). This CDR3 comprises 16 residues. Trimming left V 5 bases short and J 6 bases short, with 21 bases between. Written as DNA, the CDR3 is TGTGCCAGCAGTCGGCTGGGGCGGGGTCTCACCAATGAGCAGTTCTTC. Translated: CASSRLGRGLTNEQFF.

The gene calls are TRBV2 and TRBJ2-4; D gene uncertain. The CDR3 covers 12 residues. Between the trimmed V and J ends, which lost 6 bases and 1 base, there was a span of 4 bases. Germline CDR1 SNHLY, CDR2 FYNNEI. The CDR3 loop reads CASREAKNIQYF. The CDR3 DNA sequence: TGTGCCAGCAGGGAGGCCAAAAACATTCAGTACTTC. Using reference TRBV2 and TRBJ2-4 for the parts outside the CDR3, the full variable domain is EPEVTQTPSHQVTQMGQEVILRCVPISNHLYFYWYRQILGQKVEFLVSFYNNEISEKSEIFDDQFSVERPDGSNFTLKIRSTKLEDSAMYFCASREAKNIQYFGAGTRLSVL.

The rearrangement links TRBV6-5 to TRBJ2-5; D is uncertain. The V gene lost 2 bases and the J gene lost 4 bases, with 11 bases spanning the gap. The CDR3 contains 14 residues. Germline V CDR1 and CDR2: MNHEY, SVGAGI. The CDR3 region is CASSYGANRETQYF. For the CDR3, the DNA is TGTGCCAGCAGTTACGGTGCAAATAGAGAGACCCAGTACTTC.

This rearrangement joins TRBV30 to TRBJ1-5, with D hard to call. The germline V gene encodes CDR1 GTSNPN and CDR2 SVGIG (reference sequence). V was cut by 1 base and J by 5 bases, with 6 bases left in between. This CDR3 spans 12 amino acids. The CDR3 coding sequence is TGTGCCTGGAGTGATATAGATCAGCCCCAGCATTTT. The encoded protein is CAWSDIDQPQHF.

In its sample, this clone was seen a few times. The J gene is TRBJ1-6, the V gene TRBV27, with 8 positions matching TRBD1. J gave up 6 bases and V 6 bases, and 7 bases lay outside the gene matches. Per the germline V gene, CDR1 is MNHEY and CDR2 is SMNVEV (reference sequence). CDR3 size: 15 residues. For the CDR3, the DNA is TGTGCCAGCAGCGAGCCAGGGGGCCCTAATTCACCCCTCCACTTT. It encodes CASSEPGGPNSPLHF.

This clone was observed once. V is TRBV19 and J is TRBJ2-7, with D maybe TRBD2 (5 bases). Germline assignment: CDR1 LNHDA and CDR2 SQIVND (reference sequence). The V end was cut by 3 bases, the J end by 0 bases, with 15 bases between. This CDR3 contains 16 residues. The CDR3 protein is CASSIRGPSSSYEQYF. The CDR3 DNA reads as TGTGCCAGTAGTATTCGCGGGCCGTCCAGCTCCTACGAGCAGTACTTC.

The rearrangement joins TRBV2 to TRBJ2-7, with D uncertain. The V end was cut by 7 bases, the J end by 3 bases, with 7 bases between. The CDR3 spans 11 residues. CDR1 SNHLY and CDR2 FYNNEI come from the germline V gene. Here the CDR3 DNA reads TGTGCCAGCAAACAAAACTACGAGCAGTACTTC. Encoded protein: CASKQNYEQYF.

In its sample, this clone was seen once. The DNA for the CDR3 is TGTGCCAGCAGCCTGGCAGGGGACACAGTCTATGGCTACACCTTC. This translates into CASSLAGDTVYGYTF. The chain has TRBV5-4 and TRBJ1-2; D may be TRBD1 (6 bases). CDR1 is SGHNT, CDR2 YYREEE, per germline (reference sequence). The V end lost 4 bases, the J end lost 4 bases, and 17 bases lay between the germline ends. This CDR3 is 15 amino acids long.

This chain connects TRBV7-9 to TRBJ2-7; D ambiguous. Trimming cost V 5 bases and J 3 bases, with 5 bases left between them. The CDR3 is made up of 11 amino acids. In germline, CDR1 is SEHNR, CDR2 FQNEAQ (reference sequence). The CDR3 bases are TGTGCCAGCAGCCCCCACTACGAGCAGTACTTC. Its protein product is CASSPHYEQYF.

The chain couples TRBV4-1 to TRBJ2-3, with 13 bases lining up with TRBD2. The CDR3 contains 15 residues. V was clipped by 5 bases and J by 6 bases; unmatched bases: 5. Germline V gene data show CDR1 as MGHRA and CDR2 as YSYEKL. The DNA for the CDR3 is TGCGCCAGCAGCGAACTAGCGGGAGGGAGCGATACGCAGTATTTT. It specifies CASSELAGGSDTQYF.

The CDR3 bases are TGTGCCAGCCGGGGGGCTTCTAATGAAAAACTGTTTTTT. Amino acid sequence: CASRGASNEKLFF. V is TRBV2 and J is TRBJ1-4; D perhaps matches TRBD1 (6 bases). The CDR3 loop spans 13 amino acids. Trimming took off 8 bases at V and 3 bases at J, with 10 bases between the two ends. Germline-derived CDR1 and CDR2 are SNHLY and FYNNEI.

This chain joins TRBV6-5 and TRBJ2-3, with D perhaps matching TRBD1 (6 bases). The V gene lost 5 bases and the J gene lost 4 bases, with 7 bases spanning the gap. This CDR3 has 12 amino acids. From germline, CDR1 is MNHEY and CDR2 SVGAGI. The CDR3 bases are TGTGCCAGCAGTCAGGGGCCAGATACGCAGTATTTT. Translated, it gives CASSQGPDTQYF.

The rearrangement joins TRBV10-1 to TRBJ2-1; the match to TRBD2 covers 7 bases. CDR3 length equals 15 residues. The germline CDR1 and CDR2 sequences are WNHNN and SYGVQD (reference sequence). V was pared by 3 bases and J by 6 bases, with 8 bases of the junction left unmatched. CDR3 sequence reads: CASSEGRGYSNEQFF. CDR3 nucleotides: TGCGCCAGCAGTGAAGGGCGGGGGTACTCCAATGAGCAGTTCTTC.

This chain connects TRBV28 to TRBJ2-1, with a possible D match to TRBD2 (6 bases). Germline V lookup: CDR1 MDHEN, CDR2 SYDVKM. Trimming took off 5 bases at V and 0 bases at J, with 14 bases between the two ends. The CDR3 is 16 residues long. In DNA form, the CDR3 reads TGTGCCAGCAGTCTGAGCCTCGGGAGCTCCTACAATGAGCAGTTCTTC. As protein: CASSLSLGSSYNEQFF.

The chain joins TRBV6-6 to TRBJ1-2; 9 nucleotides agree with TRBD1. CDR1 is MNHNY and CDR2 is SVGAGI in the germline V gene (reference sequence). Trimming took 4 bases from V and 3 from J; bases not matched to a gene: 3. This CDR3 contains 14 residues. In nucleotides, the CDR3 is TGTGCCAGCAGTTGGGACAGGGAGTACTATGGCTACACCTTC. Encoded protein: CASSWDREYYGYTF.

The V call is TRBV4-1, the J call TRBJ2-1; TRBD2 matches 8 bases. The CDR3 loop spans 16 amino acids. CDR1 MGHRA and CDR2 YSYEKL come from the germline V gene. V lost 1 base and J lost 4; bases outside the gene matches: 6. The DNA of the CDR3 is TGCGCCAGCAGCCAAGGTATGGCGGGGGGTTACAATGAGCAGTTCTTC. This translates into CASSQGMAGGYNEQFF.